This TCR beta chain was identified in a study of OX40 agonist ivuxolimab in advanced cancers. People who had autoimmune disease history or systemic immunosuppression were excluded. Blood got drawn at baseline, again on cycle 4 day 1, and then on cycle 7 day 1. Regarding the study as a whole: Researchers report that CD8+ T cells had, on average, more expanded clones than CD4+. The investigators did not determine what antigen specificity the expanded peripheral T cells had.

Sequencing used immunoSEQ multiplex PCR; TCRdb keeps in-frame clones, though not all of them. Among 25,000 to 35,000 clones, approximately 83% were seen once, and the ten largest hold roughly 27%. Note on this clone: No antigen is known for it.

J was trimmed by 5 bases and V by 9 bases; bases with no gene match: 13. Per germline, CDR1 LGHNT and CDR2 FRNRAP. This CDR3 spans 14 amino acids. The rearrangement joins TRBV12-5 to TRBJ2-7; 7 nucleotides agree with TRBD1. The clonotype comes from an adult with an advanced solid tumor such as melanoma, head and neck, liver or kidney cancer. This specimen was CD4+ or CD8+ T cells sorted from blood, taken in a trial of the OX40 agonist ivuxolimab. The CDR3 here is CASRWAGGVDEQYF. The CDR3 DNA sequence: TGTGCTAGCCGTTGGGCAGGGGGAGTGGACGAGCAGTACTTC.